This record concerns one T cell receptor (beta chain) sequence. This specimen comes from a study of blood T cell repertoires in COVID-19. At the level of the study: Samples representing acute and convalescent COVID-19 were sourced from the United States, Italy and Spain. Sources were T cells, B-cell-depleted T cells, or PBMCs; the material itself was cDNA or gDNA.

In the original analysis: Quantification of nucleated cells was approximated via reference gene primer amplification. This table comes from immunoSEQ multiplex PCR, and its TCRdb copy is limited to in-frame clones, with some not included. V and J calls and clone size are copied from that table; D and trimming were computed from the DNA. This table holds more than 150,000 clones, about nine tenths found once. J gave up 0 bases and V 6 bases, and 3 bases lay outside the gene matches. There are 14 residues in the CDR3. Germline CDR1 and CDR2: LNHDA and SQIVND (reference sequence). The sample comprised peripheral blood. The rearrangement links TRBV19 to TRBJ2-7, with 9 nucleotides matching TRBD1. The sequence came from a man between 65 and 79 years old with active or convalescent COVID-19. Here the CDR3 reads CASRDRGNSYEQYF. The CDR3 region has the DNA TGTGCCAGTAGGGACAGGGGTAACTCCTACGAGCAGTACTTC.